Below, 18 T cell receptor beta chains from the same sample are listed, as sequenced in a study of beta chain features in type 1 diabetes. General study points: In every one of the four CD4+ subsets, TCRB CDR3s were moderately but significantly shorter in Type 1 diabetes patients.

These TCRs' antigens remain unknown. Expressed TCRB transcripts got sequenced, as all isolated RNA was reverse transcribed. Clones were sequenced by immunoSEQ multiplex PCR, and TCRdb holds only the in-frame ones, with some missing. Among 130,000 to 150,000 clones listed, less than 15% were seen once. The sequencing input was central memory CD4+ T cells from blood. The receptor source for this set is a man aged 18 to 35 with type 1 diabetes.

This clone came up many times. The V call is TRBV5-1, the J call TRBJ2-1; D possibly corresponds to TRBD1 (5 bases). CDR1 SGHRS and CDR2 YFSETQ come from the germline V gene. This CDR3 is built from 15 residues. Trimming left V 0 bases short and J 7 bases short, with 14 bases between. In nucleotides, the CDR3 is TGCGCCAGCAGCTTGGCCGTGGCAGGGTTTAATGAGCAGTTCTTC. This codes for CASSLAVAGFNEQFF.

J is TRBJ2-7 and V is TRBV7-2, with D hard to call. The CDR3 sequence is 14 residues long. V dropped 5 bases and J dropped 3 bases, with 14 bases sitting between them. Per the germline V gene, CDR1 is SGHTA and CDR2 is FQGNSA. The CDR3 DNA follows: TGTGCCAGCAGCCAAGGGTCGGGCCGCTACGAGCAGTACTTC. It encodes CASSQGSGRYEQYF. The whole variable domain, remainder taken from reference TRBV7-2 and TRBJ2-7, is GAGVSQSPSNKVTEKGKDVELRCDPISGHTALYWYRQSLGQGLEFLIYFQGNSAPDKSGLPSDRFSAERTGGSVSTLTIQRTQQEDSAVYLCASSQGSGRYEQYFGPGTRLTVT.

The sample holds a few counts of this clone. In nucleotides, the CDR3 is TGTGCCAGCTCACCCCCGACGGCCTCCTACGAGCAGTACTTC. Its protein is CASSPPTASYEQYF. The chain combines TRBV18 with TRBJ2-7; D is ambiguous. Germline values: CDR1 KGHSH, CDR2 LQKENI. V gave up 3 bases and J gave up 0 bases, with 9 bases separating them. The CDR3 contains 14 residues.

Only a few counts were recorded for this clone. The same CDR3 can be traced to other DNA sequences in this sample. This chain links TRBV7-9 with TRBJ1-1, with a weak D call TRBD1 (5 bases). The germline V gene has CDR1 SEHNR and CDR2 FQNEAQ (reference sequence). The CDR3 extends over 13 amino acids. The V and J ends lost 3 bases and 3 bases respectively, with 8 bases between them. The CDR3 DNA is TGTGCCAGCAGCTTTACAGGTGACACTGAAGCTTTCTTT. As protein: CASSFTGDTEAFF.

The chain employs TRBV2 and TRBJ2-5; D is perhaps TRBD1 (6 bases). Germline CDR1 SNHLY, CDR2 FYNNEI. There are 14 residues in the CDR3. V lost 6 bases, J lost 5 bases, and 16 bases lay in between. In DNA form, the CDR3 reads TGTGCCAGCAGGCAGGGGTTTGAGAGGGAGACCCAGTACTTC. This encodes CASRQGFERETQYF.

The table lists this clone with many counts. This rearrangement joins TRBV4-1 to TRBJ2-5; the match to TRBD2 covers 8 bases. The V and J ends lost 4 bases and 3 bases, in that order; junction bases with no gene match: 13. The CDR3 runs to 17 residues. Germline CDR1 and CDR2: MGHRA and YSYEKL. CDR3 region: CASSRYLVAGSKETQYF. The CDR3 DNA follows: TGCGCCAGCAGCCGATATCTTGTAGCGGGGTCTAAAGAGACCCAGTACTTC.

J is TRBJ1-2 and V is TRBV5-4; maybe TRBD1 (6 bases). The V and J ends lost 3 bases and 4 bases respectively, with 7 bases between them. The germline CDR1 and CDR2 sequences are SGHNT and YYREEE (reference sequence). The length of the CDR3 is 12 residues. The CDR3 DNA is TGTGCCAGCAGCTCGGACAGCTATGGCTACACCTTC. Protein product: CASSSDSYGYTF.

The sample holds a few counts of this clone. The chain recombines TRBV10-3 with TRBJ2-7; D possibly uses TRBD1 or TRBD2 (6 bases each). The ends were cut back, 5 bases at V and 4 bases at J, with 15 bases in the middle. The CDR3 runs to 14 residues. Looked up from germline, CDR1 is ENHRY and CDR2 is SYGVKD. This chain's CDR3 is CAISRAGEEYEQYF. The CDR3 DNA reads as TGTGCCATCAGTCGGGCAGGGGAGGAATACGAGCAGTACTTC.

The rearrangement joins TRBV6-6 to TRBJ2-7; no firm D call. The CDR3 has 16 amino acids. Between the trimmed V and J ends, which lost 6 bases and 3 bases, there was a span of 21 bases. Germline CDR1 and CDR2: MNHNY and SVGAGI (reference sequence). The CDR3 DNA is TGTGCCAGCAGCCCCAAAAGAGTAGACTGGGGCTACGAGCAGTACTTC. It is translated as CASSPKRVDWGYEQYF.

This clone occurred a few times. V usage is TRBV7-9 and J usage is TRBJ2-3; TRBD1 matches at 8 bases. The CDR3 covers 15 residues. CDR1 SEHNR and CDR2 FQNEAQ come from the germline V gene (reference sequence). V dropped 5 bases and J dropped 1; count of bases not matched to a gene: 5. CDR3 DNA sequence: TGTGCCAGCAGCCGAACGGGACAGGGCACAGATACGCAGTATTTT. This codes for CASSRTGQGTDTQYF.

The chain carries TRBV9 and TRBJ2-5; no firm D call. From germline, CDR1 is SGDLS and CDR2 YYNGEE. The CDR3 totals 12 residues. Trimming cost V 0 bases and J 7 bases, with 7 bases left between them. This CDR3 is CASSVDVGTQYF. The CDR3 region has the DNA TGTGCCAGCAGCGTAGATGTGGGGACCCAGTACTTC. The whole variable domain, filled in from reference TRBV9 and TRBJ2-5, reads DSGVTQTPKHLITATGQRVTLRCSPRSGDLSVYWYQQSLDQGLQFLIQYYNGEERAKGNILERFSAQQFPDLHSELNLSSLELGDSALYFCASSVDVGTQYFGPGTRLLVL.

This clone appeared a few times. V usage is TRBV5-1 and J usage is TRBJ2-7; the match to TRBD1 covers 12 bases. V lost 5 bases and J lost 7; bases outside the gene matches: 7. Germline-derived CDR1 and CDR2 are SGHRS and YFSETQ. This CDR3 contains 14 residues. The CDR3 is CASRPGQGAGEQYF. In DNA form, the CDR3 reads TGCGCCAGCAGACCGGGACAGGGGGCCGGTGAGCAGTACTTC.

This clone has at least ten counts. The chain joins TRBV30 to TRBJ1-2; TRBD1 agrees at 7 bases. After removal of 5 bases from V and 5 bases from J, the junction contained 2 bases not matched to a gene. The V gene's germline CDR1 is GTSNPN and CDR2 SVGIG (reference sequence). This CDR3 has 11 residues. The DNA for the CDR3 is TGTGCCTGGGGGACAGCTTATGGCTACACCTTC. Translation: CAWGTAYGYTF.

The chain joins TRBV2 to TRBJ2-7; 8 nucleotides line up with TRBD1. Germline V gene data show CDR1 as SNHLY and CDR2 as FYNNEI. The CDR3 has 12 residues. With 6 bases clipped from V and 4 bases from J, the junction kept 2 bases outside the gene matches. The CDR3 nucleotides are TGTGCCAGCAGCGGACAGGGATACGAGCAGTACTTC. Translation gives CASSGQGYEQYF.

The chain employs TRBV30 and TRBJ1-6; D remains unclear. Germline V lookup: CDR1 GTSNPN, CDR2 SVGIG (reference sequence). V was shortened by 3 bases and J by 8 bases, with 11 bases between the two germline ends. The CDR3 covers 13 residues. CDR3 sequence: CAWSPLRDSPLHF. CDR3 sequence (DNA): TGTGCCTGGAGCCCTCTGCGGGATTCACCCCTCCACTTT.

The chain recombines TRBV11-3 with TRBJ2-5; D perhaps matches TRBD2 (5 bases). Germline V gene data show CDR1 as SGHNT and CDR2 as YENEEA. The CDR3 has 16 residues. Trimming removed 1 base from V and 7 bases from J, with 19 bases in between. CDR3 amino acids: CASSLGGPSLGGTQYF. The CDR3 DNA reads as TGTGCCAGCAGCTTAGGAGGTCCTAGCTTAGGCGGGACCCAGTACTTC.

This clone was counted ten times or more. This chain joins TRBV30 and TRBJ1-1; 9 nucleotides agree with TRBD1. Germline CDR1 is GTSNPN and CDR2 is SVGIG (reference sequence). J was trimmed by 8 bases and V by 3 bases; bases with no gene match: 10. The CDR3 has 14 residues. CDR3 sequence (DNA): TGTGCCTGGAGCACACAGGGGGCGCGGGAGGAAGCTTTCTTT. It codes for CAWSTQGAREEAFF.

This clone was observed a few times. The chain has TRBV6-1 and TRBJ2-3, with D unresolved. Trimming cost V 7 bases and J 1 base, with 12 bases left between them. In germline, CDR1 is MNHNS, CDR2 SASEGT. The CDR3 spans 14 residues. The CDR3 loop reads CASTKGGRTDTQYF. In nucleotides, the CDR3 is TGTGCCAGCACTAAGGGCGGCCGCACAGATACGCAGTATTTT.